This T cell receptor (beta chain) was sequenced in a study of blood T cell repertoires in COVID-19. Turning to the study itself: Samples representing acute and convalescent COVID-19 were sourced from the United States, Italy and Spain.

Those enrolled, adults aged roughly 18 to 95 years, came from about two dozen US areas. CDR3 length equals 16 residues. Per the germline V gene, CDR1 is PRHDT and CDR2 is FYEKMQ (reference sequence). Trimming removed 5 bases from V and 9 bases from J; junction bases left unmatched: 13. Under the authors' procedure: Amplification with reference gene primers provided the estimates of nucleated cell counts. TCRdb's table, derived via immunoSEQ multiplex PCR, lists solely in-frame clones and lacks some. Clonal size and the V and J genes are those of that table, whereas D and trimming came from the DNA. The sample comprises some 200,000 clones, approximately 80% of which are singletons, and approximately 9% rests with the top ten.

The chain has TRBV13 and TRBJ2-1, with TRBD2 identical over 10 bases. The sequenced sample consisted of PBMCs or T cells enriched from blood (not recorded which). This receptor was taken from a woman aged 45-65 years with acute COVID-19. The CDR3 sequence: CASSQGWGTSDIEQFF. The CDR3 DNA reads TGTGCCAGCAGCCAAGGATGGGGGACTAGCGATATTGAGCAGTTCTTC.